This is a list of T cell receptor beta chains from one sample in a study of graft-versus-host responses after intestinal transplantation. The repertoire was sequenced with immunoSEQ multiplex PCR; TCRdb's copy has only in-frame clones and lacks some. The sample shows more than 95,000 clones, roughly nine tenths of them seen only once. What these receptors recognize is not known. The sequencing used unstimulated CD4+ T cells sorted from spleen or lymph node cells, collected before intestinal transplant. These receptors all come from a human donor who received an intestinal transplant. CDR3s include the opening cysteine and the closing phenylalanine or tryptophan. The order of the fields is V gene, CDR3 length, clone size, D gene, J gene, CDR3 protein, CDR3 DNA. D genes are given only for firm matches. Rows give clone size only sometimes, using once, few, many, or a class for an expanded clone.

v_gene: TRBV4-1; len: 16; abundance: .; d_gene: TRBD2; j_gene: TRBJ2-2; CDR3aa: CASSQQTSGGRRELFF; CDR3nt: TGCGCCAGCAGCCAACAGACTAGCGGGGGTCGCCGGGAGCTGTTTTTT
v_gene: TRBV5-1; len: 15; abundance: .; d_gene: TRBD1; j_gene: TRBJ2-3; CDR3aa: CASNTGVPHTDTQYF; CDR3nt: TGCGCCAGCAATACAGGGGTTCCCCACACAGATACGCAGTATTTT
v_gene: TRBV29-1; len: 14; abundance: .; d_gene: .; j_gene: TRBJ2-4; CDR3aa: CSVVSGISKNIQYF; CDR3nt: TGCAGCGTTGTTTCCGGGATTTCCAAAAACATTCAGTACTTC
v_gene: TRBV6-5; len: 14; abundance: .; d_gene: TRBD1; j_gene: TRBJ1-4; CDR3aa: CASSNRGVGEKLFF; CDR3nt: TGTGCCAGTTCTAACAGGGGAGTAGGCGAAAAACTGTTTTTT
v_gene: TRBV6-5; len: 15; abundance: once; d_gene: TRBD1; j_gene: TRBJ2-7; CDR3aa: CASTDPGQGAYEQYF; CDR3nt: TGTGCCAGCACCGATCCGGGACAGGGGGCCTACGAGCAGTACTTC
v_gene: TRBV18; len: 19; abundance: few; d_gene: TRBD2; j_gene: TRBJ2-2; CDR3aa: CASSPPGLAGGLNTGELFF; CDR3nt: TGTGCCAGCTCACCACCGGGACTAGCGGGGGGCCTGAACACCGGGGAGCTGTTTTTT
v_gene: TRBV5-1; len: 14; abundance: .; d_gene: .; j_gene: TRBJ1-1; CDR3aa: CASSAYPGNTEAFF; CDR3nt: TGCGCCAGCAGCGCGTATCCTGGGAACACTGAAGCTTTCTTT
v_gene: TRBV6-5; len: 13; abundance: .; d_gene: .; j_gene: TRBJ2-3; CDR3aa: CASSYSFRATQYF; CDR3nt: TGTGCCAGCAGTTACTCGTTCAGGGCAACGCAGTATTTT
v_gene: TRBV6-5; len: 14; abundance: .; d_gene: .; j_gene: TRBJ1-6; CDR3aa: CASYSGNLGSPLHF; CDR3nt: TGTGCCAGCTACTCCGGGAACTTGGGATCACCCCTCCACTTT
v_gene: TRBV11-3; len: 16; abundance: .; d_gene: TRBD2; j_gene: TRBJ2-5; CDR3aa: CASSLVAGGGIETQYF; CDR3nt: TGTGCCAGCAGCTTAGTAGCGGGAGGAGGGATAGAGACCCAGTACTTC
v_gene: TRBV12-5; len: 18; abundance: .; d_gene: TRBD1; j_gene: TRBJ1-4; CDR3aa: CASGLVRTGRLGVEKLFF; CDR3nt: TGTGCTAGTGGTTTGGTCAGGACAGGGAGGTTGGGCGTAGAAAAACTGTTTTTT
v_gene: TRBV6-5; len: 14; abundance: .; d_gene: .; j_gene: TRBJ1-5; CDR3aa: CASRLDRSGQPQHF; CDR3nt: TGTGCCAGCAGGCTCGACAGATCTGGGCAGCCCCAGCATTTT
v_gene: TRBV11-2; len: 13; abundance: .; d_gene: .; j_gene: TRBJ1-4; CDR3aa: CASSLDPNEKLFF; CDR3nt: TGTGCCAGCAGCTTAGACCCAAATGAAAAACTGTTTTTT
v_gene: TRBV14; len: 13; abundance: once; d_gene: .; j_gene: TRBJ1-1; CDR3aa: CASSQDRGTEAFF; CDR3nt: TGTGCCAGCAGCCAAGATCGGGGTACTGAAGCTTTCTTT
v_gene: TRBV30; len: 11; abundance: .; d_gene: TRBD2; j_gene: TRBJ2-1; CDR3aa: CALFFGRALVF; CDR3nt: TGTGCCTTGTTTTTCGGGAGGGCCTTGGTCTTC
v_gene: TRBV29-1; len: 13; abundance: .; d_gene: .; j_gene: TRBJ1-2; CDR3aa: CSVEAQGMQGYTF; CDR3nt: TGCAGCGTTGAAGCGCAGGGTATGCAGGGCTACACCTTC
v_gene: TRBV5-4; len: 15; abundance: .; d_gene: .; j_gene: TRBJ1-1; CDR3aa: CASSAGRGWDTEAFF; CDR3nt: TGTGCCAGCAGCGCCGGTCGGGGTTGGGACACTGAAGCTTTCTTT
v_gene: TRBV18; len: 16; abundance: .; d_gene: .; j_gene: TRBJ1-2; CDR3aa: CASSPQTLPRDYGYTF; CDR3nt: TGTGCCAGCTCACCACAAACCCTACCGCGCGACTATGGCTACACCTTC
v_gene: TRBV4-1; len: 15; abundance: .; d_gene: .; j_gene: TRBJ2-7; CDR3aa: CASSQAGSSAYEQYF; CDR3nt: TGCGCCAGCAGCCAAGCGGGATCTAGCGCCTACGAGCAGTACTTC
v_gene: TRBV5-1; len: 16; abundance: .; d_gene: .; j_gene: TRBJ2-1; CDR3aa: CASSLVQARTYNEQFF; CDR3nt: TGCGCCAGCAGTTTGGTACAGGCCCGGACCTACAATGAGCAGTTCTTC
v_gene: TRBV2; len: 14; abundance: .; d_gene: .; j_gene: TRBJ1-2; CDR3aa: CASSVRAGARGYTF; CDR3nt: TGTGCCAGCAGTGTACGGGCGGGGGCACGAGGCTACACCTTC
v_gene: TRBV6-6; len: 15; abundance: .; d_gene: .; j_gene: TRBJ2-1; CDR3aa: CASSYGLTSYNEQFF; CDR3nt: TGTGCCAGCAGTTACGGGCTCACCTCCTACAATGAGCAGTTCTTC
v_gene: TRBV9; len: 14; abundance: .; d_gene: TRBD1; j_gene: TRBJ2-1; CDR3aa: CASSAGGRGNEQFF; CDR3nt: TGTGCCAGCAGCGCAGGGGGTAGGGGCAATGAGCAGTTCTTC
v_gene: TRBV18; len: 19; abundance: .; d_gene: TRBD2; j_gene: TRBJ2-1; CDR3aa: CASSPGLGVTKVAYNEQFF; CDR3nt: TGTGCCAGCTCACCTGGACTAGGGGTGACAAAAGTGGCCTACAATGAGCAGTTCTTC
v_gene: TRBV7-9; len: 11; abundance: .; d_gene: .; j_gene: TRBJ2-3; CDR3aa: CASSSADTQYF; CDR3nt: TGTGCCAGCAGCTCTGCAGATACGCAGTATTTT
v_gene: TRBV6-1; len: 14; abundance: .; d_gene: TRBD1; j_gene: TRBJ1-5; CDR3aa: CASPPGGGNQPQHF; CDR3nt: TGTGCCAGCCCCCCAGGGGGTGGCAATCAGCCCCAGCATTTT
v_gene: TRBV12-5; len: 13; abundance: .; d_gene: .; j_gene: TRBJ1-5; CDR3aa: CASGTDLNQPQHF; CDR3nt: TGTGCTAGTGGAACAGATCTAAATCAGCCCCAGCATTTT
v_gene: TRBV7-6; len: 13; abundance: .; d_gene: TRBD1; j_gene: TRBJ1-1; CDR3aa: CASSQDRVTEAFF; CDR3nt: TGTGCCAGCAGCCAGGACAGGGTCACTGAAGCTTTCTTT
v_gene: TRBV7-2; len: 13; abundance: .; d_gene: .; j_gene: TRBJ2-7; CDR3aa: CASSLEAGYEQYF; CDR3nt: TGTGCCAGCAGTTTAGAAGCCGGCTACGAGCAGTACTTC
v_gene: TRBV10-3; len: 14; abundance: .; d_gene: .; j_gene: TRBJ2-1; CDR3aa: CAISEVASYNEQFF; CDR3nt: TGTGCCATCAGTGAAGTAGCCTCCTACAATGAGCAGTTCTTC
v_gene: TRBV4-1; len: 18; abundance: .; d_gene: .; j_gene: TRBJ1-5; CDR3aa: CASSQEEPGLKVNQPQHF; CDR3nt: TGCGCCAGCAGCCAGGAGGAGCCGGGACTTAAGGTCAATCAGCCCCAGCATTTT
v_gene: TRBV7-7; len: 12; abundance: .; d_gene: .; j_gene: TRBJ1-2; CDR3aa: CASSLSYYGYTF; CDR3nt: TGTGCCAGCAGTCTGAGTTACTATGGCTACACCTTC
v_gene: TRBV7-3; len: 16; abundance: once; d_gene: TRBD1; j_gene: TRBJ2-1; CDR3aa: CASSLTGTGAFNEQFF; CDR3nt: TGTGCCAGCAGCTTGACCGGGACAGGGGCGTTCAATGAGCAGTTCTTC
v_gene: TRBV28; len: 16; abundance: .; d_gene: TRBD2; j_gene: TRBJ2-7; CDR3aa: CASSFTSGPLGYEQYF; CDR3nt: TGTGCCAGCAGTTTTACTAGCGGCCCCTTAGGCTACGAGCAGTACTTC
v_gene: TRBV7-7; len: 15; abundance: .; d_gene: .; j_gene: TRBJ2-5; CDR3aa: CASSSSLAPIETQYF; CDR3nt: TGTGCCAGCAGCTCCTCACTAGCCCCTATAGAGACCCAGTACTTC
v_gene: TRBV28; len: 14; abundance: .; d_gene: TRBD1; j_gene: TRBJ2-1; CDR3aa: CASTKGQGRNEQFF; CDR3nt: TGTGCCAGCACCAAGGGACAGGGACGTAATGAGCAGTTCTTC
v_gene: TRBV18; len: 14; abundance: .; d_gene: TRBD1; j_gene: TRBJ1-5; CDR3aa: CASSPGQGDQPQHF; CDR3nt: TGTGCCAGCTCCCCGGGACAGGGGGATCAGCCCCAGCATTTT
v_gene: TRBV4-2; len: 15; abundance: .; d_gene: TRBD1; j_gene: TRBJ1-2; CDR3aa: CASSQGPGGENGYTF; CDR3nt: TGTGCCAGCAGCCAAGGCCCAGGGGGCGAGAATGGCTACACCTTC
v_gene: TRBV15; len: 15; abundance: .; d_gene: TRBD1; j_gene: TRBJ1-4; CDR3aa: CATSRDQFLQGAVFF; CDR3nt: TGTGCCACCAGCAGAGATCAGTTTTTACAGGGGGCGGTGTTTTTT
v_gene: TRBV30; len: 18; abundance: .; d_gene: TRBD2; j_gene: TRBJ2-7; CDR3aa: CAWNRPPAGGPSSYEQYF; CDR3nt: TGTGCCTGGAACCGTCCTCCAGCGGGGGGACCCAGCTCCTACGAGCAGTACTTC
v_gene: TRBV15; len: 13; abundance: .; d_gene: .; j_gene: TRBJ1-1; CDR3aa: CATSREGASNPFF; CDR3nt: TGTGCCACCAGCAGAGAGGGGGCCTCTAATCCCTTTTTT